This TCR beta chain is drawn from a study of PD-1 blockade in classical Hodgkin lymphoma. Findings and limits, study-wide: In newly diagnosed patients, baseline TCR diversity was reportedly below that of healthy donors. By C4D1 there was a significant rise in CD4+ TCR diversity but not in CD8+ TCR diversity. Those achieving complete response showed baseline diversity like newly diagnosed patients. Repertoire difference causes, possibly disease activity or prior therapy, remain undefined.

About this clone itself: Its target is unknown.

Produced via immunoSEQ multiplex PCR; TCRdb's table is partial and in-frame only. The sample has almost 100,000 clones, roughly 92% seen once. The CDR3 is made up of 15 amino acids. In germline, CDR1 is SGDLS, CDR2 YYNGEE. V was pared by 2 bases and J by 0 bases, with 4 bases of the junction left unmatched. With no exception, relapse followed autologous stem cell transplantation in all patients, and brentuximab vedotin exposure varied. This clonotype originated in a human donor with classical Hodgkin lymphoma. The sequenced sample was peripheral blood mononuclear cells (PBMCs), obtained at baseline. The genes are TRBV9 and TRBJ2-7; 8 nucleotides align to TRBD1. The CDR3 protein is CASSVGQAFSYEQYF. CDR3 nucleotide sequence: TGTGCCAGCAGCGTGGGACAGGCCTTCTCCTACGAGCAGTACTTC. Full variable domain (remainder filled in from reference TRBV9 and TRBJ2-7): DSGVTQTPKHLITATGQRVTLRCSPRSGDLSVYWYQQSLDQGLQFLIQYYNGEERAKGNILERFSAQQFPDLHSELNLSSLELGDSALYFCASSVGQAFSYEQYFGPGTRLTVT.